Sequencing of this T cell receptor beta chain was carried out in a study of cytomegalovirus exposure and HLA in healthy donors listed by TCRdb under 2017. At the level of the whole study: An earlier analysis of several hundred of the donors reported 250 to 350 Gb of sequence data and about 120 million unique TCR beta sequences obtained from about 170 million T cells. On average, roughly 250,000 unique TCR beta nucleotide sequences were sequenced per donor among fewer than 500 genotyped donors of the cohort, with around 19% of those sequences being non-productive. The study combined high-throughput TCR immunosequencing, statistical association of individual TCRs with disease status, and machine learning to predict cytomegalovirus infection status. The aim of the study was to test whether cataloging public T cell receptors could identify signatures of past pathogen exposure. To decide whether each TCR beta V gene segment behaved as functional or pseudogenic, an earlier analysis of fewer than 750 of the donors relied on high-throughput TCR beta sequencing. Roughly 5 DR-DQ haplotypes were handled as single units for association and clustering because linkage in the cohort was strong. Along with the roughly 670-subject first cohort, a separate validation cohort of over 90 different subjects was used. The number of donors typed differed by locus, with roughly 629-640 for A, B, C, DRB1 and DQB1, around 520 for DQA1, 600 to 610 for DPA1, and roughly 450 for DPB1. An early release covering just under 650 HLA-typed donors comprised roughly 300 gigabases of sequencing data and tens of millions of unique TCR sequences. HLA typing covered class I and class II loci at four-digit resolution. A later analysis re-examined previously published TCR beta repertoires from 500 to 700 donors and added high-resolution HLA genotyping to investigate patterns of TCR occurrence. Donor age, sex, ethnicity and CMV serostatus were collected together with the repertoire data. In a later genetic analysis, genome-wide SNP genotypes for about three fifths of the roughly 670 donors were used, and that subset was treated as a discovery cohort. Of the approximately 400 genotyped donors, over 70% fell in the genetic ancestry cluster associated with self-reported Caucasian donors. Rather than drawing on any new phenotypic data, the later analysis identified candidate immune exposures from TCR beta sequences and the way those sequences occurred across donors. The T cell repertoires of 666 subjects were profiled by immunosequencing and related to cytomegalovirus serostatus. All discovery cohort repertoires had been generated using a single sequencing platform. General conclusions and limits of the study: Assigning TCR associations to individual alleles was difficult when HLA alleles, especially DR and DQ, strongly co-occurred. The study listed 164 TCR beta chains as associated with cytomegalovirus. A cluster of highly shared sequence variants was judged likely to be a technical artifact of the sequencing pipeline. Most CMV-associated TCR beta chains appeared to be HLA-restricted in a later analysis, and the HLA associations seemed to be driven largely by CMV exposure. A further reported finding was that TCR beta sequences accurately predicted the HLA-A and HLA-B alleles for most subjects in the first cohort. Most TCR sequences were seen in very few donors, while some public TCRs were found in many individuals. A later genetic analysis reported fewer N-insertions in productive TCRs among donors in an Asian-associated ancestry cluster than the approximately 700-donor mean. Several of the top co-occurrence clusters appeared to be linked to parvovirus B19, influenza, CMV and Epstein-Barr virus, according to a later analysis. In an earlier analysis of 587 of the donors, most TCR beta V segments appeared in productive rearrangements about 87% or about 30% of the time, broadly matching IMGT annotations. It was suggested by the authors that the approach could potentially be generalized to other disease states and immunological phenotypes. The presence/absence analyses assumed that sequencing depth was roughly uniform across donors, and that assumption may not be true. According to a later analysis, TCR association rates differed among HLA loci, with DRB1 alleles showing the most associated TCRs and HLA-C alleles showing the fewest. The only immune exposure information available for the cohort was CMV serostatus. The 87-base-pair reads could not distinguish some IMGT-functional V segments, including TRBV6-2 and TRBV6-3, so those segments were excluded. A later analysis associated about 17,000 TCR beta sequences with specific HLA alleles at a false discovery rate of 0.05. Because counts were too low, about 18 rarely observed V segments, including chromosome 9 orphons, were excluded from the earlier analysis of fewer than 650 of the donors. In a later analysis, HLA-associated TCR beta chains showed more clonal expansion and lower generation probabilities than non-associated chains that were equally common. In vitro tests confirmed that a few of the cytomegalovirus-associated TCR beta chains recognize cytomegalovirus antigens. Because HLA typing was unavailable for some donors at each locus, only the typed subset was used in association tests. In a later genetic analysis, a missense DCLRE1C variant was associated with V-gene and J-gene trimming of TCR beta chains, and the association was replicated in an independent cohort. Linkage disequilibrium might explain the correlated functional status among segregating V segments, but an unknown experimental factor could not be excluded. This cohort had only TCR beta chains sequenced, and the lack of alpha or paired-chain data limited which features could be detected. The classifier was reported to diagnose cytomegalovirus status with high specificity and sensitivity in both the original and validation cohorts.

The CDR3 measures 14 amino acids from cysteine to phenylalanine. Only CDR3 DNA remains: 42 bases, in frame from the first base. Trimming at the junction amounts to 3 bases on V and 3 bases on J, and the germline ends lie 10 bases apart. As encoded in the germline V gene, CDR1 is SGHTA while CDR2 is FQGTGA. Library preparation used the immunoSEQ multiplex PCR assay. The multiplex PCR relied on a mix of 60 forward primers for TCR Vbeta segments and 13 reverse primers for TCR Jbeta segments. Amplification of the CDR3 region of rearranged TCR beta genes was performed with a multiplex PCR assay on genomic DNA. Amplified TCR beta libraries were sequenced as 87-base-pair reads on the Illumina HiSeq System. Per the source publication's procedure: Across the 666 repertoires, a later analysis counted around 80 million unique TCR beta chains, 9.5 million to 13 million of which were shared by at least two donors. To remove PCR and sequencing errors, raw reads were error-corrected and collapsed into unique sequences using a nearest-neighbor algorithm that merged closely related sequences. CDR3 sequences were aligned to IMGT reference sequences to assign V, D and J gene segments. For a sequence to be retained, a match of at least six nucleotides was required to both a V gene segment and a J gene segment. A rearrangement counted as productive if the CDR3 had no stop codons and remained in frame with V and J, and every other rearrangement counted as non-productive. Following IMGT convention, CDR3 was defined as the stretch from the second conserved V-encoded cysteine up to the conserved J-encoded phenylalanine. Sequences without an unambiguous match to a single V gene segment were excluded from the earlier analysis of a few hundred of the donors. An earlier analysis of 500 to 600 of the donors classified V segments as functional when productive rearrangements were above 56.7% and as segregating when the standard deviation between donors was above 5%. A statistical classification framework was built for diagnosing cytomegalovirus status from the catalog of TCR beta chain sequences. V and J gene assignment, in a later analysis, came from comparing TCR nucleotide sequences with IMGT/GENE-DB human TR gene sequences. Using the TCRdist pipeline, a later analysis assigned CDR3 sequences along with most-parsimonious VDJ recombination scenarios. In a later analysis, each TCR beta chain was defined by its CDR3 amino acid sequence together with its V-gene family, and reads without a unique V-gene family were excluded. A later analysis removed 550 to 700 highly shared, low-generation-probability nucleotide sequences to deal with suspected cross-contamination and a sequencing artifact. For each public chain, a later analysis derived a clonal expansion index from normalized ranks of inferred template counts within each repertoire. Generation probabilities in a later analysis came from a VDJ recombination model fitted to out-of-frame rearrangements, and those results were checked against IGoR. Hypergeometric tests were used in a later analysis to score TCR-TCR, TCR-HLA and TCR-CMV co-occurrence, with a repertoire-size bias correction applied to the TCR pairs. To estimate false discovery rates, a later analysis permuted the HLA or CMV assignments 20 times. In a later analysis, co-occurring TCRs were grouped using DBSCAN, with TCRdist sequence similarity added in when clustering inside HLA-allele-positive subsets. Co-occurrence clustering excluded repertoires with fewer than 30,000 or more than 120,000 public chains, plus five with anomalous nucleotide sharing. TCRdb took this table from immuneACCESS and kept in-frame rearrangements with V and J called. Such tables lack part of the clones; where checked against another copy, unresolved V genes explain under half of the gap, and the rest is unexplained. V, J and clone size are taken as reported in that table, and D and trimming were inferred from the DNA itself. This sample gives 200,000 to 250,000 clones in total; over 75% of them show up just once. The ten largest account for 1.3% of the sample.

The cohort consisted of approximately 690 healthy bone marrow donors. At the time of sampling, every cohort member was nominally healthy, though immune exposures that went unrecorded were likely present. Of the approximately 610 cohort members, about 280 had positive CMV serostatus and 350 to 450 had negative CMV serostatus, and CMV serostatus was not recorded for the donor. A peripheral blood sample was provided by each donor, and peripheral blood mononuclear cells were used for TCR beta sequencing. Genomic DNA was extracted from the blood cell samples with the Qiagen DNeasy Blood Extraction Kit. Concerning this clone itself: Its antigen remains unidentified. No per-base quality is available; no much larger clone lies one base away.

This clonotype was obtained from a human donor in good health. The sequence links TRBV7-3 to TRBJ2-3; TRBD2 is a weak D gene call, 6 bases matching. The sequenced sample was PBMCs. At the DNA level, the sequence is TGTGCCAGCAGCTTGGAGGGAGCAACAGATACGCAGTATTTT. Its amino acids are CASSLEGATDTQYF.